This T cell receptor beta chain appears in the sequencing data of a study of PD-1 blockade in classical Hodgkin lymphoma. The CDR3 is 14 residues long. The V and J ends lost 2 bases and 2 bases respectively, with 9 bases between them. Germline lookup yields CDR1 SGHTA and CDR2 FQGNSA. Clones were sequenced by immunoSEQ multiplex PCR, and TCRdb holds only the in-frame ones, with some missing. The table records about 89,000 clones, just over 90% of them present only once. The time point was: cycle 4 day 1 (C4D1), after less than seven weeks of nivolumab. All trial patients relapsed after autologous stem cell transplantation.

This sample comprised peripheral blood mononuclear cells (PBMCs), obtained before the fourth cycle of nivolumab. The V and J genes are TRBV7-2 and TRBJ2-5, with a weak D call TRBD1 (5 bases). This TCR was recovered from a human donor with classical Hodgkin lymphoma. The CDR3, as DNA: TGTGCCAGCAGCTTATCATCAGGGCAAGAGACCCAGTACTTC. It yields the protein CASSLSSGQETQYF. The whole variable domain, filled in from reference TRBV7-2 and TRBJ2-5, reads GAGVSQSPSNKVTEKGKDVELRCDPISGHTALYWYRQSLGQGLEFLIYFQGNSAPDKSGLPSDRFSAERTGGSVSTLTIQRTQQEDSAVYLCASSLSSGQETQYFGPGTRLLVL.